The entry below gives a single T cell receptor beta chain sequence along with its context. TCR beta CDR3 regions were amplified from RNA. A set of HTBI primers served as the primers for a first-round RT-PCR of the TCR CDR3. TCRdb re-called the multiplex PCR reads with MiXCR, one entry per CDR3 protein. The table records hundreds of thousands of distinct CDR3 sequences, around a sixth of them present only once. These data are taken from a study of T cells in Graves' hyperthyroidism and ophthalmopathy. The CDR3 has 13 residues. V lost 1 base, J lost 12 bases, and 15 bases lay in between. Germline values: CDR1 LGHDT, CDR2 YNNKEL (reference sequence).

J is TRBJ1-2 and V is TRBV3-1; tentative D call: TRBD1 (6 bases). This sequence was found in a woman aged 50 to 60 with Graves' hyperthyroidism that later progressed to Graves' ophthalmopathy. Sequenced input: blood. The CDR3 nucleotides read TGTGCCAGCAGCCAAGTGCAGGGCGGGGGCAACACCTTC. Translation gives CASSQVQGGGNTF.